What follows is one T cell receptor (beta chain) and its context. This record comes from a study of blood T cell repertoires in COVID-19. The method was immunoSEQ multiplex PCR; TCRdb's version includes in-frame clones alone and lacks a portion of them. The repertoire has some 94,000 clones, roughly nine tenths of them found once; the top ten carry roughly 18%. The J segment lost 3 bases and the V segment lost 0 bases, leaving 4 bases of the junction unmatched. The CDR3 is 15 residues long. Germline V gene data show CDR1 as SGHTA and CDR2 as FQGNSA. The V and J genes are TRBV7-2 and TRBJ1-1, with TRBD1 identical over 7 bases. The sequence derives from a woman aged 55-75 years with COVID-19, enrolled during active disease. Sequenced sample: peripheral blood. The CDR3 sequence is CASSLAAGGYTEAFF. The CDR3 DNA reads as TGTGCCAGCAGCTTAGCCGCAGGGGGGTACACTGAAGCTTTCTTT.